Listed below are T cell receptor beta chains from one sample, sequenced in a study of shared clonotypes between healthy human individuals. Clones were read by immunoSEQ multiplex PCR, and TCRdb kept only the in-frame ones, dropping some. The top ten clones hold approximately 0.36% of a sample with about 2.4 million clones, roughly 93% of them seen once. Material for sequencing was naive CD4+ T cells from PBMCs. Receptor source: a man younger than 35 in good health. Some clones in this sample may be carry-over from other donors' samples. CDR3s include the opening cysteine and the closing phenylalanine or tryptophan. D genes are given only for firm matches. Size tells how often a clone was seen (once, few, many) or the class of an expanded clone, and some rows leave it out.

abundance: few; j_gene: TRBJ1-1; v_gene: TRBV10-3; d_gene: -; CDR3nt: TGTGCCATCAGTGACCACGGGAACACTGAAGCTTTCTTT; CDR3aa: CAISDHGNTEAFF
abundance: -; j_gene: TRBJ1-3; v_gene: TRBV7-2; d_gene: -; CDR3nt: TGTGCCAGCAGCTTAATGTCCCCCCCGGAGGACACCATATATTTT; CDR3aa: CASSLMSPPEDTIYF
abundance: -; j_gene: TRBJ2-3; v_gene: TRBV5-5; d_gene: -; CDR3nt: TGTGCCTCACAGCTGGGGGGAAGCACAGATACGCAGTATTTT; CDR3aa: CASQLGGSTDTQYF
abundance: -; j_gene: TRBJ1-2; v_gene: TRBV28; d_gene: -; CDR3nt: TGTGCCAGCAGTTTAAGTAGTTCGGGGGAACGACGGGGCTACACCTTC; CDR3aa: CASSLSSSGERRGYTF
abundance: -; j_gene: TRBJ2-5; v_gene: TRBV5-1; d_gene: TRBD2; CDR3nt: TGCGCCAGCAGCGGAGGGACTAGCTGGGAGACCCAGTACTTC; CDR3aa: CASSGGTSWETQYF
abundance: -; j_gene: TRBJ2-7; v_gene: TRBV7-9; d_gene: TRBD2; CDR3nt: TGTGCCAGCGGGAGGGCCGTCGAGCAGTACTTC; CDR3aa: CASGRAVEQYF
abundance: few; j_gene: TRBJ1-2; v_gene: TRBV6-1; d_gene: TRBD1; CDR3nt: TGTGCCAGCACCTCACCGGACAGGGCTAACTATGGCTACACCTTC; CDR3aa: CASTSPDRANYGYTF
abundance: -; j_gene: TRBJ1-2; v_gene: TRBV18; d_gene: -; CDR3nt: TGTGCCAGCTCACCCGAGGAGACAGGCCGTGCCGTAGGCTACACCTTC; CDR3aa: CASSPEETGRAVGYTF
abundance: -; j_gene: TRBJ1-5; v_gene: TRBV28; d_gene: -; CDR3nt: TGTGCCAGCACTCCTTACCGAAGGCCTGACAGAGCACAGCATTTT; CDR3aa: CASTPYRRPDRAQHF
abundance: -; j_gene: TRBJ2-7; v_gene: TRBV6-5; d_gene: -; CDR3nt: TGTGCCAGCAGTTACTCGAACTATGGGACGGACGAAGAGCAGTACTTC; CDR3aa: CASSYSNYGTDEEQYF
abundance: -; j_gene: TRBJ2-5; v_gene: TRBV7-3; d_gene: TRBD2; CDR3nt: TGTGCCAGCAGCTTAGAGGGACTAGCGGGATCCCAGTACTTC; CDR3aa: CASSLEGLAGSQYF
abundance: -; j_gene: TRBJ2-7; v_gene: TRBV7-8; d_gene: TRBD2; CDR3nt: TGTGCCAGCAGCCGAACGGGGACTAGCCTCTACGAGCAGTACTTC; CDR3aa: CASSRTGTSLYEQYF
abundance: -; j_gene: TRBJ2-1; v_gene: TRBV28; d_gene: -; CDR3nt: TGTGCCAGCAGTCGGGTTTGGGGGGCGATTGAGCAGTTCTTC; CDR3aa: CASSRVWGAIEQFF
abundance: -; j_gene: TRBJ1-2; v_gene: TRBV29-1; d_gene: TRBD1; CDR3nt: TGCAGCGTTGAGAGGGTCCAGGGGGCTAACTATGGCTACACCTTC; CDR3aa: CSVERVQGANYGYTF
abundance: -; j_gene: TRBJ1-1; v_gene: TRBV29-1; d_gene: TRBD1; CDR3nt: TGCAGCGTTGCGGGGACAGGGCGCGGGAACACTGAAGCTTTCTTT; CDR3aa: CSVAGTGRGNTEAFF
abundance: -; j_gene: TRBJ1-5; v_gene: TRBV6-1; d_gene: -; CDR3nt: TGTGCCAGCAGTGAACCGGACAGACTCAATCAGCCCCAGCATTTT; CDR3aa: CASSEPDRLNQPQHF
abundance: -; j_gene: TRBJ2-7; v_gene: TRBV5-1; d_gene: -; CDR3nt: TGCGCCAGCAGCTTGGACCCATACGGATTATACGAGCAGTACTTC; CDR3aa: CASSLDPYGLYEQYF
abundance: -; j_gene: TRBJ1-4; v_gene: TRBV27; d_gene: TRBD1; CDR3nt: TGTGCCAGCAGGGACAGGGCGGGGATTACCCATGAAAAACTGTTTTTT; CDR3aa: CASRDRAGITHEKLFF
abundance: -; j_gene: TRBJ2-1; v_gene: TRBV5-1; d_gene: TRBD2; CDR3nt: TGCGCCAGCAGCTTGGGTATCGGACTAGCGTATAACAATGAGCAGTTCTTC; CDR3aa: CASSLGIGLAYNNEQFF
abundance: -; j_gene: TRBJ1-2; v_gene: TRBV4-3; d_gene: -; CDR3nt: TGCGCCAGCAGCCGGGCCGGAGGGACCCTAACAAACTATGGCTACACCTTC; CDR3aa: CASSRAGGTLTNYGYTF
abundance: -; j_gene: TRBJ2-3; v_gene: TRBV27; d_gene: TRBD1; CDR3nt: TGTGCCATAAGGGACAGGGTGACAGATACGCAGTATTTT; CDR3aa: CAIRDRVTDTQYF
abundance: once; j_gene: TRBJ2-1; v_gene: TRBV28; d_gene: TRBD2; CDR3nt: TGTGCCAGCAGGGGGCGGAGCGGGAGCGTTAGTTCCGGGAAATACAATGAGCAGTTCTTC; CDR3aa: CASRGRSGSVSSGKYNEQFF
abundance: -; j_gene: TRBJ1-4; v_gene: TRBV30; d_gene: -; CDR3nt: TGTGCGGTCAAACGGGGGGGAAGGGAAAAACTGTTTTTT; CDR3aa: CAVKRGGREKLFF
abundance: -; j_gene: TRBJ1-5; v_gene: TRBV19; d_gene: TRBD1; CDR3nt: TGTGCCAGTAGTATAAAAGGGGGCGGGGGACAGCCCCAGCATTTT; CDR3aa: CASSIKGGGGQPQHF
abundance: -; j_gene: TRBJ2-2; v_gene: TRBV30; d_gene: -; CDR3nt: TGTGCCTGGAGGGTCAGGGCGAACACCGGGGAGCTGTTTTTT; CDR3aa: CAWRVRANTGELFF
abundance: -; j_gene: TRBJ2-5; v_gene: TRBV25-1; d_gene: -; CDR3nt: TGTGCCAGCAGTGAATTAGGTGGTTGGGGAGAGACCCAGTACTTC; CDR3aa: CASSELGGWGETQYF
abundance: -; j_gene: TRBJ2-2; v_gene: TRBV5-1; d_gene: TRBD1; CDR3nt: TGCGCCAGCAGCTTGGGACAGGGCAGCACCGGGGAGCTGTTTTTT; CDR3aa: CASSLGQGSTGELFF
abundance: -; j_gene: TRBJ1-6; v_gene: TRBV28; d_gene: -; CDR3nt: TGTGCCAGCAGTCCCCGGGACGGCTCCTATAATTCACCCCTCCACTTT; CDR3aa: CASSPRDGSYNSPLHF
abundance: -; j_gene: TRBJ1-5; v_gene: TRBV21-1; d_gene: -; CDR3nt: TGTGCCAGCAGCAAAGTCTACGCTTATAGCAATCAGCCCCAGCATTTT; CDR3aa: CASSKVYAYSNQPQHF
abundance: -; j_gene: TRBJ2-7; v_gene: TRBV5-4; d_gene: TRBD2; CDR3nt: TGTGCCAGCAGCCGCGACTTAGCGGGAGCGCGGGAGCAGTACTTC; CDR3aa: CASSRDLAGAREQYF
abundance: -; j_gene: TRBJ1-1; v_gene: TRBV5-1; d_gene: TRBD1; CDR3nt: TGCGCCAGCAGCCGGACAGGGGGCGGCACTGAAGCTTTCTTT; CDR3aa: CASSRTGGGTEAFF
abundance: -; j_gene: TRBJ2-3; v_gene: TRBV5-6; d_gene: TRBD2; CDR3nt: TGTGCCAGCAGCTTAAGCGGGAGGGCCGTCGGCACAGATACGCAGTATTTT; CDR3aa: CASSLSGRAVGTDTQYF
abundance: -; j_gene: TRBJ2-1; v_gene: TRBV5-1; d_gene: TRBD2; CDR3nt: TGCGCCAGCAGCCCGGGGACTAGCGGAGCCAATGAGCAGTTCTTC; CDR3aa: CASSPGTSGANEQFF
abundance: once; j_gene: TRBJ2-5; v_gene: TRBV13; d_gene: TRBD2; CDR3nt: TGTGCCAGCAGCCCCCCCGGGAGGGGGACTAGCGACCAAGAGACCCAGTACTTC; CDR3aa: CASSPPGRGTSDQETQYF
abundance: -; j_gene: TRBJ2-2; v_gene: TRBV7-6; d_gene: -; CDR3nt: TGTGCCAGCAGCTCCCACCCCTCTAGCGATCAGAACACCGGGGAGCTGTTTTTT; CDR3aa: CASSSHPSSDQNTGELFF
abundance: -; j_gene: TRBJ2-7; v_gene: TRBV7-3; d_gene: -; CDR3nt: TGTGCCAGCAGCAGCCGGGACGGCTACGAGCAGTACTTC; CDR3aa: CASSSRDGYEQYF
abundance: -; j_gene: TRBJ1-1; v_gene: TRBV18; d_gene: -; CDR3nt: TGTGCCAGCTCACCCCAGGGTAATCCTGAAGCTTTCTTT; CDR3aa: CASSPQGNPEAFF
abundance: -; j_gene: TRBJ2-5; v_gene: TRBV5-4; d_gene: TRBD2; CDR3nt: TGTGCCAGCAGCCGAGGGTCTAGCGGGAGGGCCGCGGAGACCCAGTACTTC; CDR3aa: CASSRGSSGRAAETQYF
abundance: -; j_gene: TRBJ2-1; v_gene: TRBV2; d_gene: -; CDR3nt: TGTGCCAGCACTCAGCGCAGCTCCTACAATGAGCAGTTCTTC; CDR3aa: CASTQRSSYNEQFF
abundance: -; j_gene: TRBJ2-7; v_gene: TRBV29-1; d_gene: -; CDR3nt: TGCACCCCCGAAGGTGAGGGGGTGGAGGGATACGAGCAGTACTTC; CDR3aa: CTPEGEGVEGYEQYF
abundance: -; j_gene: TRBJ2-7; v_gene: TRBV5-4; d_gene: -; CDR3nt: TGTGCCAGCAGCTTGACGGGAGAGGGCTACGAGCAGTACTTC; CDR3aa: CASSLTGEGYEQYF
abundance: -; j_gene: TRBJ2-3; v_gene: TRBV7-6; d_gene: TRBD2; CDR3nt: TGTGCCAGCAGCTTATTTAGCGGGAGCGATACGCAGTATTTT; CDR3aa: CASSLFSGSDTQYF
abundance: -; j_gene: TRBJ2-1; v_gene: TRBV28; d_gene: TRBD2; CDR3nt: TGTGCCAGCACCGGGACTAGCGGGAGTAGATTCTACAATGAGCAGTTCTTC; CDR3aa: CASTGTSGSRFYNEQFF
abundance: -; j_gene: TRBJ1-3; v_gene: TRBV4-3; d_gene: -; CDR3nt: TGCGCCAGCAGCCAAGATCTGGGACACTTCTCTGGAAACACCATATATTTT; CDR3aa: CASSQDLGHFSGNTIYF
abundance: once; j_gene: TRBJ1-2; v_gene: TRBV2; d_gene: -; CDR3nt: TGTGCCAGCAGCTGGGCTGGGAACTATGGCTACACCTTC; CDR3aa: CASSWAGNYGYTF
abundance: -; j_gene: TRBJ2-7; v_gene: TRBV5-1; d_gene: -; CDR3nt: TGCGCCAGCAGCTTGACGTCTTACTCCTACGAGCAGTACTTC; CDR3aa: CASSLTSYSYEQYF
abundance: -; j_gene: TRBJ2-1; v_gene: TRBV30; d_gene: -; CDR3nt: TGTGCCTGGATTTTGCGGGGTCGGTACAATGAGCAGTTCTTC; CDR3aa: CAWILRGRYNEQFF
abundance: -; j_gene: TRBJ1-5; v_gene: TRBV7-8; d_gene: TRBD1; CDR3nt: TGTGCCAGCAGCTTAAAAGGACATTCGGGACAGGGGCAAAGCAATCAGCCCCAGCATTTT; CDR3aa: CASSLKGHSGQGQSNQPQHF
abundance: -; j_gene: TRBJ1-2; v_gene: TRBV28; d_gene: -; CDR3nt: TGTGCCAGCAGTTTAACCGGGGACTATGGCTACACCTTC; CDR3aa: CASSLTGDYGYTF
abundance: -; j_gene: TRBJ2-3; v_gene: TRBV18; d_gene: TRBD1; CDR3nt: TGTGCCAGCTCACCGGGACAGGGGGCCGCAGATACGCAGTATTTT; CDR3aa: CASSPGQGAADTQYF
abundance: once; j_gene: TRBJ2-2; v_gene: TRBV2; d_gene: -; CDR3nt: TGTGCCAGCAGTGCCTCAGCCGGGGAGCTGTTTTTT; CDR3aa: CASSASAGELFF
abundance: -; j_gene: TRBJ2-2; v_gene: TRBV11-2; d_gene: -; CDR3nt: TGTGCCAGCAGAAACACCGGGGAGCTGTTTTTT; CDR3aa: CASRNTGELFF
abundance: -; j_gene: TRBJ2-1; v_gene: TRBV7-6; d_gene: -; CDR3nt: TGTGCCAGCAGCTCACTGGGCGGAGGCTCCTACAATGAGCAGTTCTTC; CDR3aa: CASSSLGGGSYNEQFF
abundance: once; j_gene: TRBJ1-3; v_gene: TRBV13; d_gene: -; CDR3nt: TGTGCCAGCAGCGTCACAGGGTGGTACGGAAACACCATATATTTT; CDR3aa: CASSVTGWYGNTIYF
abundance: -; j_gene: TRBJ1-2; v_gene: TRBV5-1; d_gene: -; CDR3nt: TGCGCCAGCAGCTTGGGCCTTGATAGGGTGCAATATGGCTACACCTTC; CDR3aa: CASSLGLDRVQYGYTF